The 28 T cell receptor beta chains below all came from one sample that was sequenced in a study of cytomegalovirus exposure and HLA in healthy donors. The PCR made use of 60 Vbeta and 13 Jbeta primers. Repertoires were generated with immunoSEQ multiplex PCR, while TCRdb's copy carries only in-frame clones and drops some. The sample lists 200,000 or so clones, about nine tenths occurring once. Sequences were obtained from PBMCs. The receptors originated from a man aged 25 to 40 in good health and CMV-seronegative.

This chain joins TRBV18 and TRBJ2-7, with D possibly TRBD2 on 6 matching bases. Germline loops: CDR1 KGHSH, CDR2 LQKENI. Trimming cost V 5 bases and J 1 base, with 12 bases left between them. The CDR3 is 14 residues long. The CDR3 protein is CASSWGLESYEQYF. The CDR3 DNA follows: TGTGCCAGCTCATGGGGACTGGAATCCTACGAGCAGTACTTC.

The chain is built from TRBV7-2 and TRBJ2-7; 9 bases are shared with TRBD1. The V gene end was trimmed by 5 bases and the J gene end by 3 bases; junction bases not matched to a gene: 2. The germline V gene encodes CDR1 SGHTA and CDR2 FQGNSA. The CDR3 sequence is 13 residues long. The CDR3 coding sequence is TGTGCCAGCAGCGACAGGGGGAACTACGAGCAGTACTTC. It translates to CASSDRGNYEQYF.

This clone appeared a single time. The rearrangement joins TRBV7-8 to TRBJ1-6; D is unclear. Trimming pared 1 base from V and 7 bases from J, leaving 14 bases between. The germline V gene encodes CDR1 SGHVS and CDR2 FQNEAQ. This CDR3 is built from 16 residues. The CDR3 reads CASSLEWLQWNSPLHF. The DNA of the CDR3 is TGTGCCAGCAGCTTAGAATGGTTGCAGTGGAATTCACCCCTCCACTTT.

The CDR3 DNA reads TGCGCCAGCAGCCCGGTACCGGGGTCCACTAATGAAAAACTGTTTTTT. Residues: CASSPVPGSTNEKLFF. J is TRBJ1-4 and V is TRBV5-1, with D unclear. Germline V gene sequence: CDR1 SGHRS, CDR2 YFSETQ. The CDR3 sequence is 16 residues long. V lost 4 bases and J lost 2, with 15 bases in between. The complete variable domain, with remaining parts taken from reference TRBV5-1 and TRBJ1-4, reads KAGVTQTPRYLIKTRGQQVTLSCSPISGHRSVSWYQQTPGQGLQFLFEYFSETQRNKGNFPGRFSGRQFSNSRSEMNVSTLELGDSALYLCASSPVPGSTNEKLFFGSGTQLSVL.

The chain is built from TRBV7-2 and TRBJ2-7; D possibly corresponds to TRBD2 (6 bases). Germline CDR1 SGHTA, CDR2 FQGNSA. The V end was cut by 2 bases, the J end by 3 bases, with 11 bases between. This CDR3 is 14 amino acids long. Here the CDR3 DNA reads TGTGCCAGCAGCTTACGGGCGGGGCTCTACGAGCAGTACTTC. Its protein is CASSLRAGLYEQYF.

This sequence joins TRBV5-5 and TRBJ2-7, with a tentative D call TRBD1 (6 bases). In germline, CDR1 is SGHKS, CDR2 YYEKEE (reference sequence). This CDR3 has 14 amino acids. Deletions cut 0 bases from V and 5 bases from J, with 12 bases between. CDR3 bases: TGTGCCAGCAGCTTGGGAGGGGGAGATCACGAGCAGTACTTC. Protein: CASSLGGGDHEQYF.

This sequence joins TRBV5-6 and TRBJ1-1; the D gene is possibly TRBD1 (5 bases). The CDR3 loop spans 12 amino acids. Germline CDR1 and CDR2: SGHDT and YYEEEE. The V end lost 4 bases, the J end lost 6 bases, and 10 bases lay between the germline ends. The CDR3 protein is CASSRGEPEAFF. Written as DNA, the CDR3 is TGTGCCAGCAGCCGGGGGGAGCCTGAAGCTTTCTTT.

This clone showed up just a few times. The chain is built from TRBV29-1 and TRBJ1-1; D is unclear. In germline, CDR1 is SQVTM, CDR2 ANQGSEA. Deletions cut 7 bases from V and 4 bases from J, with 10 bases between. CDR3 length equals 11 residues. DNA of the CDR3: TGCAGCGCCTCGTTGGCCACTGAAGCTTTCTTT. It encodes CSASLATEAFF.

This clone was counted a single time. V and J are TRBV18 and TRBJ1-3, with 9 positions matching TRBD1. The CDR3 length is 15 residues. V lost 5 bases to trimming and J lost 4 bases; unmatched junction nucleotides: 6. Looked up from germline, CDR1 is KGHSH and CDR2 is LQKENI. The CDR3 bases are TGTGCCAGCTCAGGCCGGGACAGGGACGGAAACACCATATATTTT. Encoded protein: CASSGRDRDGNTIYF.

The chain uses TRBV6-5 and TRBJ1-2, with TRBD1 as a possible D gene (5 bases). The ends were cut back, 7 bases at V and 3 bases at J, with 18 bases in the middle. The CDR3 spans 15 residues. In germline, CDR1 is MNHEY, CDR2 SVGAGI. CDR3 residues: CASISGGSKDYGYTF. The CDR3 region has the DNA TGTGCCAGCATCAGTGGGGGGTCTAAGGACTATGGCTACACCTTC.

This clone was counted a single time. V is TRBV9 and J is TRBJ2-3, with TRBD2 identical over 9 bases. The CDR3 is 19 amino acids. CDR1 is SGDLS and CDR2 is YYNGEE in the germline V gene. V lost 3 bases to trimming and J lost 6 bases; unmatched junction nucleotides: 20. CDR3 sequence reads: CASSGWREGRPFLSDTQYF. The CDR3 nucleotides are TGTGCCAGCAGCGGGTGGCGGGAGGGGCGCCCGTTCCTCTCCGATACGCAGTATTTT.

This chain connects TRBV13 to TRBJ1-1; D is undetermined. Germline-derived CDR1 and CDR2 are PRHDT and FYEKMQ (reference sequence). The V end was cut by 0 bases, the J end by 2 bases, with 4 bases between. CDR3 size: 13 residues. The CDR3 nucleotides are TGTGCCAGCAGCTTAGGCACTAACACTGAAGCTTTCTTT. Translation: CASSLGTNTEAFF.

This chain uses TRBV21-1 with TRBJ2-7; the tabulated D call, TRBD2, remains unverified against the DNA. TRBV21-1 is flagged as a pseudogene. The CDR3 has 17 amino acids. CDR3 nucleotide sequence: TGTGCCAGCAGCATCCCCCCTACGACTAGCGGGAGCAACGAGCAGTACTTC. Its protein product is CASSIPPTTSGSNEQYF.

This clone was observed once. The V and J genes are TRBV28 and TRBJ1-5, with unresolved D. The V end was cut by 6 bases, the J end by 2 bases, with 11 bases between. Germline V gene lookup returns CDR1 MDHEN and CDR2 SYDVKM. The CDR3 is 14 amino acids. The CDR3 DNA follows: TGTGCCAGCAGCTATAGCGGGGGCAATCAGCCCCAGCATTTT. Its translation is CASSYSGGNQPQHF.

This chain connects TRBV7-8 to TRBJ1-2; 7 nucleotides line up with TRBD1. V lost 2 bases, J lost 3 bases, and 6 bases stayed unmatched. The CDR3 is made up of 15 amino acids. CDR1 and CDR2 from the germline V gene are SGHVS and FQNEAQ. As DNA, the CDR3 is TGTGCCAGCAGCTTAATGGCCGGACAGGACTATGGCTACACCTTC. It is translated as CASSLMAGQDYGYTF. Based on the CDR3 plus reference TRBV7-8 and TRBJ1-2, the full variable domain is GAGVSQSPRYKVAKRGQDVALRCDPISGHVSLFWYQQALGQGPEFLTYFQNEAQLDKSGLPSDRFFAERPEGSVSTLKIQRTQQEDSAVYLCASSLMAGQDYGYTFGSGTRLTVV.

This chain's CDR3 is CASSNPGTGGYGYTF. The CDR3 DNA sequence: TGTGCCAGCAGCAACCCCGGGACAGGGGGTTATGGCTACACCTTC. This chain uses TRBV7-6 with TRBJ1-2; 11 nucleotides match TRBD1. CDR1 and CDR2 from the germline V gene are SGHVS and FNYEAQ. The CDR3 contains 15 residues. The trim removed 5 bases at V and 5 bases at J, leaving 7 bases unmatched.

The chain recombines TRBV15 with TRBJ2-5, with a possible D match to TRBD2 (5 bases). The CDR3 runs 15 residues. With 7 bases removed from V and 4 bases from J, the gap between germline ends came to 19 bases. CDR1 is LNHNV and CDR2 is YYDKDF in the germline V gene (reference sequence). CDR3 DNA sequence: TGTGCCACCACCCCAGTCTTAGGCCGGGGAGAGACCCAGTACTTC. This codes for CATTPVLGRGETQYF.

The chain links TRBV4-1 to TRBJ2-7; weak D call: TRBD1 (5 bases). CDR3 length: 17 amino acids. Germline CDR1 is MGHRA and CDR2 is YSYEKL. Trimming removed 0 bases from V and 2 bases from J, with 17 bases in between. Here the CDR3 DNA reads TGCGCCAGCAGCCAAGACGATCCAGGGATGGCGGCCTACGAGCAGTACTTC. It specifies CASSQDDPGMAAYEQYF.

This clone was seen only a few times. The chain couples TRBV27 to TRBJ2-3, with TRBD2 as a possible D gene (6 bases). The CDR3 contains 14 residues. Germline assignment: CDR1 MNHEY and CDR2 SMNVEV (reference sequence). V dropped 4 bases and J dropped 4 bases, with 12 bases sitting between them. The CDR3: CASSWTREPDTQYF. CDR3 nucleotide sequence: TGTGCCAGCAGTTGGACCCGGGAGCCAGATACGCAGTATTTT.

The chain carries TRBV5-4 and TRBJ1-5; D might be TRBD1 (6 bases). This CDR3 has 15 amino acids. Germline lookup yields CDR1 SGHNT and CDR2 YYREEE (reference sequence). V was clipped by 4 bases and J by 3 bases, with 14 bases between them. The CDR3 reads CASSPAPGDNQPQHF. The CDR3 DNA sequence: TGTGCCAGCAGCCCCGCCCCAGGGGACAATCAGCCCCAGCATTTT. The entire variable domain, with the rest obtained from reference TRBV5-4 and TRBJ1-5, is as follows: ETGVTQSPTHLIKTRGQQVTLRCSSQSGHNTVSWYQQALGQGPQFIFQYYREEENGRGNFPPRFSGLQFPNYSSELNVNALELDDSALYLCASSPAPGDNQPQHFGDGTRLSIL.

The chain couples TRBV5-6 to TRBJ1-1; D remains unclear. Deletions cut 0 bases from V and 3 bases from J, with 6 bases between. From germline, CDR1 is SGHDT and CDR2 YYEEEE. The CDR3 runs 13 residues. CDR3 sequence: CASSLDPDTEAFF. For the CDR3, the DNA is TGTGCCAGCAGCTTGGACCCAGACACTGAAGCTTTCTTT.

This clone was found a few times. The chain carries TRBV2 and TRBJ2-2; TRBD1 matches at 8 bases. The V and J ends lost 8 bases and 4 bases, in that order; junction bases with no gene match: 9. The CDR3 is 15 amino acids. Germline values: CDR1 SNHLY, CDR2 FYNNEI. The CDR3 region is CASGGDRGLTGELFF. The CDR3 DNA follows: TGTGCCAGCGGGGGTGACAGGGGTCTCACCGGGGAGCTGTTTTTT.

CDR3 region: CASSLRQGHNQPQHF. CDR3 coding DNA: TGTGCCAGCAGTTTAAGACAGGGACACAATCAGCCCCAGCATTTT. The chain recombines TRBV28 with TRBJ1-5, with TRBD1 matching over 7 bases. CDR3 size: 15 residues. Trimming at V came to 2 bases and at J to 3 bases, leaving 4 bases not matched to a gene. From germline, CDR1 is MDHEN and CDR2 SYDVKM.

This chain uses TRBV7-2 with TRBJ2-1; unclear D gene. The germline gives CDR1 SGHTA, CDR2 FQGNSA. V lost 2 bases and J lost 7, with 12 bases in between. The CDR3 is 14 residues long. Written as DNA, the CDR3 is TGTGCCAGCAGCTTATTTCAGAGGATGAATGAGCAGTTCTTC. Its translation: CASSLFQRMNEQFF.

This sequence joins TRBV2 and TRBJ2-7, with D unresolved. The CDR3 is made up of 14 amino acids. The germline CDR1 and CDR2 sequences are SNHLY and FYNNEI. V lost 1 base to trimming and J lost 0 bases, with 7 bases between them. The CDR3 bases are TGTGCCAGCAGTGAAGGTCCGAGCTCCTACGAGCAGTACTTC. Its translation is CASSEGPSSYEQYF.

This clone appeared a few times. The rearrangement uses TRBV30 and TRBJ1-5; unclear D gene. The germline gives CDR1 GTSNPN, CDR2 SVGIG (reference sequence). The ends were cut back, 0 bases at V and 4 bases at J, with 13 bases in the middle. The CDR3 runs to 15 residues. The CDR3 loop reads CAWSVLSERNQPQHF. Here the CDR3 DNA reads TGTGCCTGGAGTGTACTTTCGGAGCGAAATCAGCCCCAGCATTTT.

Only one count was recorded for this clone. The CDR3 spells CASSEALRGLAGVLSYEQYF. CDR3 coding DNA: TGTGCCAGCAGTGAAGCGCTTCGAGGACTAGCGGGAGTGTTATCCTACGAGCAGTACTTC. The gene calls are TRBV6-1 and TRBJ2-7; 13 bases are shared with TRBD2. CDR3 length equals 20 residues. CDR1 is MNHNS and CDR2 is SASEGT in the germline V gene. The V and J ends lost 0 bases and 1 base, in that order; junction bases with no gene match: 12.

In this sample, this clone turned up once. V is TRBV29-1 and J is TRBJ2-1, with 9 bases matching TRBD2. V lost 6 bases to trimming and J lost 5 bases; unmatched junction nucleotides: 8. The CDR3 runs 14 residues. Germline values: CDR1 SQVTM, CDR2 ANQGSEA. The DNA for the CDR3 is TGCAGCGTCCTCCTAGCGGGACTCCACAATGAGCAGTTCTTC. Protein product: CSVLLAGLHNEQFF.